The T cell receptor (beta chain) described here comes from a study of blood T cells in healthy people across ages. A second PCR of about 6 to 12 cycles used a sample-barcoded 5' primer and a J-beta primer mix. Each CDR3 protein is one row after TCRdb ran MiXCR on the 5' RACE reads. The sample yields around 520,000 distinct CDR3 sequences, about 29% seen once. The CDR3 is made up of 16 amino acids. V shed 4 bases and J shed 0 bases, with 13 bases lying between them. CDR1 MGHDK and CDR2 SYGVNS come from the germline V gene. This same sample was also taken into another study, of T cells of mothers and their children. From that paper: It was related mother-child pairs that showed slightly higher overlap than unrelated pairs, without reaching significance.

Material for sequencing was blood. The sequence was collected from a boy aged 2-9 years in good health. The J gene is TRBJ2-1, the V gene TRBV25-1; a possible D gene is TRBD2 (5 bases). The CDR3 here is CASSVLSGSSYNEQFF. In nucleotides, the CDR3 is TGTGCCAGCAGTGTATTGAGCGGTAGCTCCTACAATGAGCAGTTCTTC.